This TCR beta chain was found in a study of blood T cells in healthy people across ages. Whole-study findings and limits: Fewer expanded clones and more diversity marked long-lived versus aged donors.

With a J-beta primer mix and a sample-barcoded 5' primer, a second PCR ran about 7 to 11 cycles. TCRdb independently ran MiXCR on the 5' RACE reads; one entry per CDR3 protein. This table holds about 620,000 distinct CDR3 sequences, around 52% found once. This clonotype was observed a handful of times. Its antigen is not known. Trimming left V 0 bases short and J 10 bases short, with 17 bases between. The CDR3 spans 15 residues. Germline V gene data show CDR1 as SGHRS and CDR2 as YFSETQ. Sequencing was performed on blood. This chain links TRBV5-1 with TRBJ2-1; D is unresolved. This sequence originates from a woman older than 75 in good health. The CDR3 sequence: CASSLGAGPPREQFF. As DNA, the CDR3 is TGCGCCAGCAGCTTGGGGGCAGGCCCACCTAGGGAGCAGTTCTTC.